This TCR beta chain was sequenced for a study of T-cell memory formation after mild COVID-19. Study-level background: Largely, TCR clusters stayed within a single donor. The study's findings and limits: Researchers could not confirm that second-wave clones peaking on day 37 targeted SARS-CoV-2. Some clones that responded were present in memory (sampled pre-infection), which suggests cross-reactive memory joined.

Researchers used 5'RACE with constant-segment primers to make TCR alpha and TCR beta cDNA libraries that carry sample barcodes and UMIs. TCRdb reprocessed the 5' RACE reads with MiXCR, giving one entry per CDR3 protein. Of just over 150,000 distinct CDR3 sequences listed, about 28% are singletons. In germline, CDR1 is MNHNS, CDR2 SASEGT. V lost 1 base and J lost 6, with 15 bases in between. This CDR3 has 15 amino acids. Notes on this clonotype: The antigen remains undetermined.

This sequence originates from an adult woman who had mild COVID-19 (a few samples of this study predate the infection). Cell type and time point are not known. V usage is TRBV6-1 and J usage is TRBJ1-1, with a tentative D call TRBD1 (5 bases). The sample comprised PBMCs or a T cell subset sorted from them (not recorded which). The CDR3, as DNA: TGTGCCAGCAGTGAAGTGGGTCAAGGGGCGGCTGAAGCTTTCTTT. Protein: CASSEVGQGAAEAFF.